The T cell receptor beta chain under discussion was sequenced for a study of blood T cell repertoires in COVID-19. Study-wide context: PBMCs, B-cell-depleted T cells, or T cells provided the cDNA or gDNA that made up the material.

There are 13 residues in the CDR3. Trimming removed 4 bases at V and 3 bases at J, with 9 bases between. The germline V gene has CDR1 KGHDR and CDR2 SFDVKD. Produced via immunoSEQ multiplex PCR; TCRdb's table is partial and in-frame only. The data hold under 200,000 clones, with around 80% observed a single time. This clone was seen a single time. The sequence was collected from a man aged 55 to 70 with acute or convalescent COVID-19. The chain recombines TRBV24-1 with TRBJ2-7, with D maybe TRBD1 (6 bases). Sequencing was carried out using peripheral blood. The CDR3 nucleotides read TGTGCCACCAGTGACTCGGACAGCTACGAGCAGTACTTC. Its protein product is CATSDSDSYEQYF.